Here is one T cell receptor beta chain with its context. This record comes from a study of blood T cell repertoires in COVID-19. Study information: Spain, Italy and the United States supplied samples that represented acute and convalescent COVID-19. Sources were T cells, B-cell-depleted T cells, or PBMCs; the material itself was cDNA or gDNA.

Under the authors' procedure: Reference gene primer amplification gave nucleated cell count estimates. Only in-frame clones appear in the TCRdb table, and some are missing; sequencing was by immunoSEQ multiplex PCR. V and J calls plus clone size are reproduced from that table; the DNA served to infer D and trimming. The sample shows about 140,000 clones, 80% to 85% of them seen only once. The length of the CDR3 is 16 residues. With 1 base removed from V and 6 bases from J, the gap between germline ends came to 16 bases. CDR1 and CDR2 (germline): LNHDA, SQIVND (reference sequence). This sequence originates from a woman in her fifties or sixties with acute or convalescent COVID-19. The J gene is TRBJ1-5, the V gene TRBV19, with a possible D match to TRBD1 (6 bases). What was sequenced was peripheral blood. The CDR3 nucleotides are TGTGCCAGTAGTATAGGAGGGCCCAGGGGTGGTCAGCCCCAGCATTTT. Its protein is CASSIGGPRGGQPQHF.